Included here is one T cell receptor beta chain sequence, with context. Its antigen is not known. The data derive from a study of T-cell reconstitution after alpha-beta-depleted transplantation in children. Study-level points and caveats: Where alpha-beta T cells came from about two months after transplant was reportedly several hundred expanded graft clones. The high TCRbeta diversity at day 60 in some patients came from surviving recipient T cells and thymic progenitors. One year post-transplant, T-cell counts and diversity were largely derived from T cells produced anew.

Researchers prepared the TCRbeta library using unique molecular identifiers, the study reports. TCRdb redid the calling of the PCR reads with MiXCR, one entry per CDR3 protein. The sample lists 450,000 to 700,000 distinct CDR3 sequences, about a quarter occurring once. CDR1 and CDR2 (germline): SGHRS, YFSETQ. The CDR3 has 16 residues. V was pared by 4 bases and J by 6 bases, with 7 bases of the junction left unmatched. The chain combines TRBV5-1 with TRBJ2-4, with 13 bases lining up with TRBD2. This TCR came from a boy less than two years old with Wiskott-Aldrich syndrome, due to receive a stem cell transplant. The sequences come from PBMCs, collected before TCRalphabeta/CD19-depleted stem cell transplant. The chain's CDR3 is CASSPGGLAGRNIQYF. For the CDR3, the DNA is TGCGCCAGCAGCCCTGGGGGACTAGCGGGAAGAAACATTCAGTACTTC.